This entry describes one TCR beta chain. The antigen is undetermined. Reverse transcription of 0.5 to 1 ug RNA was performed with random hexamers. Coverage of TCR beta CDR3 amplification by immunoSEQ multiplex PCR extended to 54 Vbeta and 13 Jbeta. TCRdb reanalysed the immunoSEQ multiplex PCR reads using MiXCR and keeps one entry per CDR3 protein. The sample lists about 140,000 distinct CDR3 sequences, 94% occurring once. From blood CD8+ and CD4+ T cells, TCR beta sequences were generated. FACS was used to enrich TEMRA cells, whereas the CD8+ and CD4+ T cells were obtained by negative isolation. CDR1 SQVTM and CDR2 ANQGSEA come from the germline V gene. The germline V and J ends were trimmed by 0 bases and 3 bases, with 15 bases remaining between them. The CDR3 runs to 16 residues. This sample is part of a study of CD8 T cells in Susac syndrome. Study-wide results and limits: The study recognized that its TCR sequencing and HLA analysis covered a relatively small number of individuals.

The chain couples TRBV29-1 to TRBJ2-1, with D possibly being TRBD1 or TRBD2 (5 bases each). The receptor was isolated from a human donor in good health. The specimen sequenced was CD8+ T cells from PBMCs. Here the CDR3 reads CSVEDWWGRSYNEQFF. As DNA, the CDR3 is TGCAGCGTTGAAGATTGGTGGGGGAGAAGCTACAATGAGCAGTTCTTC.